The 24 T cell receptor beta chains below come from one sample, sequenced in a study of CD8 T cells in acute hepatitis C reinfection (dated by TCRdb to 2020 to 2023). Libraries were built with the immunoSEQ multiplex PCR assay. TCRdb obtained this table from immuneACCESS and retained in-frame rearrangements with V and J assigned. These tables miss some clones; where compared with another copy, unresolved V genes account for less than half of the shortfall, and the remainder is unexplained. This sample lists tens of thousands of clones; around nine tenths were detected once. Clones ranked in the top ten supply under 0.65% of the sample. What the time point label conveys for this sample: naive CD8 control sorted from an acute-time-point sample. The sample consisted of naive CD8+ T cells from PBMCs. The cell subset or site label, read with the paper, signifies: sorted total naive CD45RO-negative CD8+ T cells. These receptors all come from a man between 25 and 39 years old with chronic hepatitis C.

V gene TRBV27 combines with J gene TRBJ2-7; a weak D match, TRBD1 (5 bases). Germline V gene lookup returns CDR1 MNHEY and CDR2 SMNVEV (reference sequence). The CDR3 consists of 13 residues. V lost 3 bases and J 2 bases, leaving 8 bases between the germline ends. CDR3 coding DNA: TGTGCCAGCAGTTTTGGGGCCACCTACGAGCAGTACTTC. Protein: CASSFGATYEQYF.

V usage is TRBV5-8 and J usage is TRBJ2-6; unclear D gene. CDR1 is SGHTS and CDR2 is YDEGEE in the germline V gene. This CDR3 is built from 16 residues. V was pared by 2 bases and J by 0 bases, with 9 bases between. DNA of the CDR3: TGTGCCAGCAGCTTTTGGGGTTTCTCTGGGGCCAACGTCCTGACTTTC. It is translated as CASSFWGFSGANVLTF.

The chain recombines TRBV12-5 with TRBJ2-2; D unclear. The V gene's germline CDR1 is LGHNT and CDR2 FRNRAP. This CDR3 is 9 amino acids long. CDR3 protein: CAYTGELFF. CDR3 bases: TGTGCCTACACCGGGGAGCTGTTTTTT.

The gene calls are TRBV25-1 and TRBJ2-7; D might be TRBD1 (5 bases). CDR3 length: 13 residues. Trimming left V 4 bases short and J 7 bases short, with 14 bases between. The germline gives CDR1 MGHDK, CDR2 SYGVNS. The CDR3 protein is CASSGSGIGEQYF. The DNA for the CDR3 is TGTGCCAGCAGTGGGTCAGGGATCGGAGAGCAGTACTTC.

This clone was observed a single time. The chain is built from TRBV30 and TRBJ2-7; a weak D match, TRBD2 (6 bases). The CDR3 length is 13 residues. V was shortened by 0 bases and J by 3 bases, with 9 bases between the two germline ends. Per germline, CDR1 GTSNPN and CDR2 SVGIG (reference sequence). DNA for the CDR3: TGTGCCTGGAGTGTATTCGGGAGCTACGAGCAGTACTTC. Translating it yields CAWSVFGSYEQYF.

The chain recombines TRBV19 with TRBJ1-4; TRBD1 aligns across 8 bases. CDR1 is LNHDA and CDR2 is SQIVND in the germline V gene (reference sequence). The CDR3 is 14 residues long. V trimming: 4 bases; J trimming: 7 bases; junction bases outside the gene matches: 5. This chain's CDR3 is CASSKGQGSEKLFF. DNA of the CDR3: TGTGCCAGTAGTAAAGGACAGGGAAGTGAAAAACTGTTTTTT.

The rearrangement joins TRBV29-1 to TRBJ2-7; 7 positions agree with TRBD2. J was trimmed by 2 bases and V by 5 bases; bases with no gene match: 6. The germline gives CDR1 SQVTM, CDR2 ANQGSEA. This CDR3 is 13 amino acids long. The DNA for the CDR3 is TGCAGCGTTCGGGGCGGGAGTGCCTACGAGCAGTACTTC. It is translated as CSVRGGSAYEQYF.

The V and J genes are TRBV7-9 and TRBJ2-1, with 12 bases identical to TRBD2. CDR3 length equals 16 residues. The V and J ends lost 4 bases and 2 bases, in that order; junction bases with no gene match: 3. The germline V gene encodes CDR1 SEHNR and CDR2 FQNEAQ (reference sequence). The CDR3 loop reads CASSSLAGGPYNEQFF. The CDR3 region has the DNA TGTGCCAGCAGCTCACTAGCGGGGGGACCCTACAATGAGCAGTTCTTC. The full variable domain, its missing parts supplied by reference TRBV7-9 and TRBJ2-1, is DTGVSQNPRHKITKRGQNVTFRCDPISEHNRLYWYRQTLGQGPEFLTYFQNEAQLEKSRLLSDRFSAERPKGSFSTLEIQRTEQGDSAMYLCASSSLAGGPYNEQFFGPGTRLTVL.

The gene calls are TRBV9 and TRBJ2-1, with 15 nucleotides matching TRBD2. CDR3 length equals 16 residues. Germline V gene lookup returns CDR1 SGDLS and CDR2 YYNGEE. Losses at the gene ends were 2 bases for V and 11 bases for J; bases not matched to a gene: 8. The CDR3 spells CASSVDPGLAGGQQFF. DNA of the CDR3: TGTGCCAGCAGCGTGGACCCGGGACTAGCGGGGGGCCAGCAGTTCTTC.

V usage is TRBV9 and J usage is TRBJ2-3; D gene ambiguous. Deletions cut 0 bases from V and 6 bases from J, with 14 bases between. The CDR3 spans 15 residues. Germline-derived CDR1 and CDR2 are SGDLS and YYNGEE. Here the CDR3 reads CASSVVGSSSDTQYF. CDR3 bases: TGTGCCAGCAGCGTAGTTGGCTCCAGTTCGGATACGCAGTATTTT.

The chain has TRBV19 and TRBJ2-2, with 9 bases matching TRBD2. The CDR3 has 16 amino acids. In germline, CDR1 is LNHDA, CDR2 SQIVND (reference sequence). V gave up 2 bases and J gave up 4 bases; unmatched junction bases: 5. In DNA form, the CDR3 reads TGTGCCAGTAGTATACTCCTAGCGGGATTCACCGGGGAGCTGTTTTTT. This encodes CASSILLAGFTGELFF.

This chain's CDR3 is CASSLPTGGLNTEAFF. CDR3 coding DNA: TGCGCCAGCAGCTTACCGACAGGGGGCTTAAACACTGAAGCTTTCTTT. This chain connects TRBV5-1 to TRBJ1-1; 10 positions match TRBD1. This CDR3 comprises 16 residues. After removal of 2 bases from V and 2 bases from J, the junction contained 6 bases not matched to a gene. Germline CDR1 reads SGHRS; CDR2 reads YFSETQ.

This clone has just one count. The chain employs TRBV5-6 and TRBJ2-5; possible D gene TRBD2, 6 bases. The CDR3 has 15 residues. With 4 bases removed from V and 9 bases from J, the gap between germline ends came to 22 bases. The germline V gene encodes CDR1 SGHDT and CDR2 YYEEEE. CDR3: CASSLEGDGLAAQYF. The CDR3 DNA follows: TGTGCCAGCAGCCTGGAGGGCGACGGCTTGGCGGCCCAGTACTTC.

The rearrangement joins TRBV7-8 to TRBJ2-3; D gene unclear. Trimming removed 1 base from V and 3 bases from J, with 11 bases in between. In germline, CDR1 is SGHVS, CDR2 FQNEAQ. The CDR3 has 15 residues. CDR3 region: CASSLDVRLTDTQYF. CDR3 sequence (DNA): TGTGCCAGCAGCTTAGACGTCAGACTGACAGATACGCAGTATTTT.

A single count supports this clone. The chain joins TRBV13 to TRBJ2-3, with D maybe TRBD2 (6 bases). The CDR3 covers 14 residues. Germline CDR1 PRHDT, CDR2 FYEKMQ (reference sequence). The germline V and J ends were trimmed by 5 bases and 1 base, with 10 bases remaining between them. The CDR3, as DNA: TGTGCCAGCAGCCCGCGCGGGGGCACAGATACGCAGTATTTT. Translating it yields CASSPRGGTDTQYF.

V and J are TRBV19 and TRBJ2-2; the D gene is possibly TRBD1 (6 bases). Per the germline V gene, CDR1 is LNHDA and CDR2 is SQIVND (reference sequence). The CDR3 runs to 15 residues. The ends were cut back, 3 bases at V and 0 bases at J, with 8 bases in the middle. In DNA form, the CDR3 reads TGTGCCAGTAGTATGGGGACAACGAACACCGGGGAGCTGTTTTTT. Amino acids: CASSMGTTNTGELFF.

As DNA, the CDR3 is TGTGCCAGCAGTCAAGGGGACAGGGGGCTAACCGGGGAGCTGTTTTTT. It encodes CASSQGDRGLTGELFF. The V call is TRBV6-1, the J call TRBJ2-2; TRBD1 agrees at 12 bases. With V trimmed by 5 bases and J by 5 bases, 6 bases remained unmatched. The CDR3 runs 16 residues. Germline CDR1 and CDR2: MNHNS and SASEGT.

This chain uses TRBV27 with TRBJ2-3; 12 bases fit TRBD2. From germline, CDR1 is MNHEY and CDR2 SMNVEV (reference sequence). The CDR3 runs to 15 residues. J gave up 2 bases and V 10 bases, and 7 bases lay outside the gene matches. CDR3 region: CATGRLAGATDTQYF. The CDR3 nucleotides are TGTGCCACGGGACGACTAGCGGGGGCCACAGATACGCAGTATTTT.

The V gene is TRBV9, the J gene TRBJ2-7, with D possibly TRBD2 on 7 matching bases. The length of the CDR3 is 11 residues. The V and J ends lost 7 bases and 4 bases respectively, with 9 bases between them. In germline, CDR1 is SGDLS, CDR2 YYNGEE. This CDR3 is CASGGAYEQYF. DNA of the CDR3: TGTGCCAGCGGGGGGGCTTACGAGCAGTACTTC.

The chain uses TRBV5-1 and TRBJ1-1, with D unresolved. Germline V lookup: CDR1 SGHRS, CDR2 YFSETQ. The CDR3 loop spans 14 amino acids. The V and J ends lost 4 bases and 0 bases respectively, with 10 bases between them. This CDR3 is CASSPLDLNTEAFF. The DNA of the CDR3 is TGCGCCAGCAGCCCTCTGGACCTGAACACTGAAGCTTTCTTT.

The chain employs TRBV9 and TRBJ2-5; D is perhaps TRBD1 (5 bases). The J call may be incorrect, as the DNA end agrees better with TRBJ2-7. From germline, CDR1 is SGDLS and CDR2 YYNGEE. The CDR3 consists of 16 residues. The DNA of the CDR3 is TGTGCCAGCAGCGTAGAACAGGTAACACTCTCCTACGAGCAGTACTTC. Translated, it gives CASSVEQVTLSYEQYF.

The chain has TRBV2 and TRBJ2-3; 7 bases fit TRBD2. Germline CDR1 and CDR2: SNHLY and FYNNEI. V trimming: 8 bases; J trimming: 3 bases; junction bases outside the gene matches: 8. The CDR3 length is 14 residues. CDR3 residues: CASGAGEGTDTQYF. The CDR3 nucleotides read TGTGCCAGCGGGGCGGGAGAGGGGACAGATACGCAGTATTTT.

The V gene is TRBV27, the J gene TRBJ1-6; D perhaps matches TRBD1 (6 bases). Trimming took off 6 bases at V and 2 bases at J, with 11 bases between the two ends. Germline values: CDR1 MNHEY, CDR2 SMNVEV (reference sequence). The CDR3 contains 15 residues. The CDR3 sequence: CASSEDRTYNSPLHF. CDR3 nucleotide sequence: TGTGCCAGCAGCGAAGACAGGACCTATAATTCACCCCTCCACTTT.

The CDR3 region is CASSAPTERDYNEQFF. The DNA for the CDR3 is TGCGCCAGCAGCGCTCCCACCGAGCGGGACTACAATGAGCAGTTCTTC. This chain joins TRBV4-1 and TRBJ2-1, with 7 bases identical to TRBD2. This CDR3 region has 16 residues. The trim removed 5 bases at V and 3 bases at J, leaving 10 bases unmatched. Germline V gene lookup returns CDR1 MGHRA and CDR2 YSYEKL.